This T cell receptor (beta chain) was captured by sequencing in a study of blood T cell repertoires in COVID-19 (TCRdb year 2020). Background for the entire study: Samples from collaborators originated in the United States, Italy and Spain and spanned both the acute and convalescent phases of COVID-19. Subjects who had been exposed to COVID-19, were actively infected with it, or had recovered from it provided the deeply sampled blood TCRbeta repertoires that made up the dataset. HLA class I and class II types, where available, came from metadata supplied by the sample provider rather than from assay-based typing. Sample metadata almost always included a de-identified subject ID, COVID-19 status, age in years and sex. The repertoires were made available in a free public database intended to serve as a resource for research on the immune response to SARS-CoV-2. The prospective study material was composed of cDNA or gDNA derived from T cells, B-cell-depleted T cells, or PBMCs. Samples were obtained from the ongoing ImmuneRACE study (first 160 participants) and from about 1,300 subjects provided by 6 global collaborators. Findings and caveats that apply to the study as a whole: The quantity of clinical and demographic metadata differed by source and by participant and was supplied without curation.

Turning to this clone: Its recognized antigen is unknown. Base quality data are lacking; no much larger clone is found one base away.

The immunoSEQ Assay, a bias-controlled multiplex PCR, was used to amplify TCRbeta CDR3 regions from genomic DNA. Turning to the authors' computational methods: Within the assay, amplification of reference gene primers was used to estimate how many nucleated cells each sample contained. To quantify the absolute abundance of each unique TCRbeta CDR3 rearrangement, sequence reads were collapsed and filtered. For each sample, productive Simpson clonality was calculated as the square root of Simpson's diversity index across productive rearrangements. Held by TCRdb, this immuneACCESS table contains in-frame sequences only and omits some clones. Under half of the omission traces to an unresolved V gene where checked; the cause of the rest is unknown. V and J calls and clone size are copied from that table; D and trimming were computed from the DNA. Present in this sample are 250,000 to 300,000 clones, approximately 86% of which were seen just once. Jointly, the top ten make up about 12% of the sample.

Looking up the germline V gene (reference sequence) yields CDR1 LNHDA and CDR2 SQIVND. CDR3 length: 15 amino acids, cysteine to phenylalanine. Only the CDR3 DNA is retained, 45 bases long and in frame from the first base. V trim: 7 bases; J trim: 5 bases; unmatched bases: 13. At one collaborating source in Seattle, patients were enrolled during active infection and were followed longitudinally through the course of disease. Whole blood was collected in K2EDTA tubes by collaborating institutions according to the institutions' own protocols. For TCRbeta analysis, collaborators shipped samples as frozen whole blood, isolated PBMCs, or DNA extracted from either of those sample types.

The chain was built from TRBV19 and TRBJ1-2, and 7 junctional nucleotides match TRBD1. Sequenced input: peripheral blood. This receptor was obtained from a woman aged 65 to 85 with COVID-19, enrolled during active disease. The encoded CDR3 is CASTPIDRELYGYTF. Here is the DNA: TGTGCCAGTACCCCTATCGACAGGGAACTATATGGCTACACCTTC.